This is a list of T cell receptor beta chains from one sample in a study of identical twins. MiXCR, run by TCRdb on the 5' RACE reads, gives a single entry per CDR3 protein. The data show 1.5 million or so distinct CDR3 sequences, about 32% seen once. The sequenced sample was cord blood. The receptors come from a newborn girl in good health. Each CDR3 is given without its conserved first and last residue.

J | V | CDR3
TRBJ2-3 | TRBV7-2 | ASELIALGKDTQY
TRBJ2-1 | TRBV3-1 | ASSQAWTSGRKDEQF
TRBJ2-1 | TRBV12-3/TRBV12-4 | ASSFRRPINEQF
TRBJ2-4 | TRBV29-1 | GVVRGRGIQY
TRBJ1-5 | TRBV4-2 | ASSNTGDQPQH
TRBJ2-1 | TRBV6-5 | ASSYGRAWAYNEQF
TRBJ1-1 | TRBV28 | ASSLEQMNTEAF
TRBJ2-7 | TRBV14 | ASSQDRTAAYEQY
TRBJ2-3 | TRBV14 | ASSAGLVWADTQY
TRBJ1-5 | TRBV6-1 | ATQPGIGNQPQH
TRBJ2-3 | TRBV2 | ASTAGWNTQY
TRBJ2-1 | TRBV12-3/TRBV12-4 | ASSLTLAGYNEQF
TRBJ2-4 | TRBV11-2 | ASRHRGLAGTSNIQY
TRBJ2-2 | TRBV6-1 | ASSEASSGGELF
TRBJ2-1 | TRBV7-8 | ASSSTPGHNSEQF
TRBJ2-5 | TRBV3-1 | ASSQGSIETQY
TRBJ1-5 | TRBV12-3/TRBV12-4 | ASSAGTGGPYSNQPQH
TRBJ1-4 | TRBV5-1 | ASSLAVATTNEKLF
TRBJ1-1 | TRBV5-1 | ASSVRQGGNTEAF
TRBJ2-3 | TRBV3-1 | ASSQDLAELTDTQY
TRBJ2-3 | TRBV27 | ASSLSGSFTQY
TRBJ1-2 | TRBV9 | ASSVARRETGNYGYT
TRBJ1-5 | TRBV2 | ASSAGAAGISNQPQH
TRBJ2-3 | TRBV10-3 | AISESRAGALGDTQY
TRBJ2-3 | TRBV5-4 | ASSGGGGWDTQY
TRBJ1-1 | TRBV3-1 | ASSQETMNTEAF
TRBJ1-5 | TRBV29-1 | SVEAPRGSNQPQH
TRBJ1-1 | TRBV10-1 | ASSEYVATEAF
TRBJ2-7 | TRBV20-1 | SARGYRDSNDEQY
TRBJ1-3 | TRBV12-3/TRBV12-4 | ASRPTGTAGNTIY
TRBJ2-7 | TRBV7-6 | ASSSGIRQGTYEQY
NA | TRBV5-6 | ASSLGTPRDEQY
TRBJ1-4 | TRBV29-1 | SVEPGIGEKLF
TRBJ1-1 | TRBV10-3 | AIRDRDRGKNTEAF
NA | TRBV4-2 | ASSQLVSYNEQY
TRBJ2-5 | TRBV7-2 | ASSLAGQGTQETQY
TRBJ2-5 | TRBV5-5 | ASSFGGQQETQY
TRBJ1-6 | TRBV20-1 | SGAGDYNSPLH
TRBJ2-7 | TRBV5-1 | ASSPAGTSGRGSYEQY